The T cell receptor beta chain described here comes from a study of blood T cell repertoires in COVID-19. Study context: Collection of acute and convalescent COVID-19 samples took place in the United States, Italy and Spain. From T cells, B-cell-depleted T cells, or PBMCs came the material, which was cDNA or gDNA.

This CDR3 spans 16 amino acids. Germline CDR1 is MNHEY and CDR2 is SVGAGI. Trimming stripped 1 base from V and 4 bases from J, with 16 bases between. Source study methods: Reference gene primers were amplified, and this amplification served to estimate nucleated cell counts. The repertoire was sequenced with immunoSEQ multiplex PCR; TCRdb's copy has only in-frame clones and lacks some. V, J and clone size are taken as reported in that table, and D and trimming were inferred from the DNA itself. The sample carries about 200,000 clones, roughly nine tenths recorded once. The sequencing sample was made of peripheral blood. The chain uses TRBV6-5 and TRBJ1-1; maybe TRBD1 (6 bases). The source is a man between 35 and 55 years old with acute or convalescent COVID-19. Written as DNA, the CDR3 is TGTGCCAGCAGTTACTACACAGGGATTCGGGGCACTGAAGCTTTCTTT. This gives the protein CASSYYTGIRGTEAFF.